This T cell receptor (beta chain) is from a study of blood T cells in healthy people across ages. Study-level findings and limits: In long-lived donors, naive CD4+ cell counts and diversity exceeded those of aged donors. With age, beta diversity per million T cells declined roughly linearly, significantly by approximately 41.

With regard to this clonotype: Its specificity is not known.

A second PCR of 7 to 11 cycles used a sample-barcoded 5' primer and a J-beta primer mix. The template-switch adaptor, which had 12 random nucleotides, put a tag on each cDNA molecule. TCRdb re-derived calls from the 5' RACE reads in MiXCR, one entry per CDR3 protein. This sample has roughly 680,000 distinct CDR3 sequences, with 40% to 65% found just once. Individuals who donated were healthy Caucasians from Russia aged roughly 6 to 95. Looked up from germline, CDR1 is SQVTM and CDR2 is ANQGSEA. The CDR3 is 13 amino acids. Trimming shortened V by 5 bases and J by 2 bases, and 11 bases separated the two germline ends.

This sequence was found in an elderly woman in good health. Sequenced material: blood. V usage is TRBV29-1 and J usage is TRBJ2-3; D is possibly TRBD1 (5 bases). The CDR3 coding sequence is TGCAGCGTTAGGACACGAGCCACAGATACGCAGTATTTT. This encodes CSVRTRATDTQYF.